The table lists the clone carrying this T cell receptor beta chain with a few counts. Its antigen remains unidentified. A library of TCRbeta sequences, prepared with unique molecular identifiers, was generated. TCRdb reprocessed the PCR reads via MiXCR and lists one record per CDR3 protein. The table lists some 460,000 distinct CDR3 sequences, about a sixth of them singletons. The data originate from a study of T-cell reconstitution after alpha-beta-depleted transplantation in children. General study results and limits: By one year post-transplant, T-cell counts and diversity largely arose from T cells that were newly produced. Several hundred rapidly expanded clones from non-depleted graft cells reportedly supplied alpha-beta T cells about two months post-transplant.

Germline CDR1 and CDR2: MNHNS and SASEGT. The CDR3 runs to 16 residues. Deletions cut 6 bases from V and 5 bases from J, with 19 bases between. The rearrangement links TRBV6-1 to TRBJ1-4; weak D call: TRBD1 (6 bases). Sequences were derived from PBMCs, mostly from graft donor cells, sampled 360 days after TCRalphabeta/CD19-depleted stem cell transplant. The receptor was isolated from a boy younger than two who had a stem cell transplant for Wiskott-Aldrich syndrome, so the T cells may come from the graft donor. In nucleotides, the CDR3 is TGTGCCAGCAGCCCAAGAACAGGGTTCGGAAATGAAAAACTGTTTTTT. Amino acids: CASSPRTGFGNEKLFF.